This T cell receptor (beta chain) emerged from a study of cytomegalovirus exposure and HLA in healthy donors. Study-wide background: From donors who were HLA-typed, an early data release held around 85 million unique TCRs. Study-wide findings and caveats: The authors later linked a missense DCLRE1C variant to TCR beta V- and J-gene trimming. The authors later found most CMV-associated TCR beta chains appeared HLA-restricted. The authors listed over 150 TCR beta chains as cytomegalovirus-associated.

Primers: 60 Vbeta forward and 13 Jbeta reverse. Libraries were prepared by immunoSEQ multiplex PCR; TCRdb keeps only in-frame clonotypes and omits some of them. The data hold 150,000 to 200,000 clones, with roughly three quarters observed a single time. Germline values: CDR1 LNHDA, CDR2 SQIVND (reference sequence). The CDR3 extends over 15 amino acids. The V gene lost 1 base and the J gene lost 3 bases, with 13 bases spanning the gap. To note about this clone: Its antigen is unidentified.

This clonotype originated in a woman aged 50 to 60 in good health and CMV-seronegative. This rearrangement joins TRBV19 to TRBJ2-7, with TRBD2 as a possible D gene (6 bases). Material for sequencing was PBMCs. The CDR3 sequence: CASSIGGGRRYEQYF. The DNA for the CDR3 is TGTGCCAGTAGTATAGGAGGAGGGAGACGCTACGAGCAGTACTTC.